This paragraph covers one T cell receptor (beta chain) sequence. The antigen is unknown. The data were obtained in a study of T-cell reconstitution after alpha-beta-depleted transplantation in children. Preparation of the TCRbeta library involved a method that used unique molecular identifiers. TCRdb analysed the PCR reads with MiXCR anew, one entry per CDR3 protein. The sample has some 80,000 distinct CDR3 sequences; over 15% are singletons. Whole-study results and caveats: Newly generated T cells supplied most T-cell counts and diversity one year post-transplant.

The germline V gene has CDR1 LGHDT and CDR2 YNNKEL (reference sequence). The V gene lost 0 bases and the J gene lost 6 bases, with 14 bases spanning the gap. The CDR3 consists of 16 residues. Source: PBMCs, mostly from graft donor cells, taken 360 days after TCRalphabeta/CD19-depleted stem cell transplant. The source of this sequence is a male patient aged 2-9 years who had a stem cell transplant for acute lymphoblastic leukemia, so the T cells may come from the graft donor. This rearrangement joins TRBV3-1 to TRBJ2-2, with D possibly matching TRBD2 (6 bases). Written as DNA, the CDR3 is TGTGCCAGCAGCCAAGACGAGACTAGACGGGCCGGGGAGCTGTTTTTT. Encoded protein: CASSQDETRRAGELFF.